A selection of T cell receptor beta chains follows, all from one sample in a study of blood T cells in healthy people across ages. Via MiXCR, TCRdb re-called the 5' RACE reads, giving one row per CDR3 protein. The sample holds 540,000 or so distinct CDR3 sequences; roughly 43% are singletons and the top ten take about 26%. The material sequenced was blood. The origin of the receptors is an older man in good health. The CDR3 runs from the conserved cysteine through the conserved F or W. A D gene is named only where the DNA matches it firmly. Size values are once, few and many counts, or a class for expanded clones, and some rows have none.

clone size	V gene	J gene	D gene	CDR3 protein	CDR3 DNA
few	TRBV7-9	TRBJ2-5	-	CASTMGRSAQYF	TGTGCCAGCACCATGGGACGATCTGCCCAGTACTTC
-	TRBV13	TRBJ1-1	-	CASSQPGSNTEAFF	TGTGCCAGCAGCCAACCGGGCTCTAACACTGAAGCTTTCTTT
-	TRBV7-9	TRBJ2-1	-	CASRAGDGNEQFF	TGTGCCAGCCGGGCAGGAGATGGCAATGAGCAGTTCTTC
-	TRBV20-1	TRBJ2-1	TRBD2	CSARDGREVYNEQFF	TGCAGTGCTAGAGATGGGAGGGAGGTCTACAATGAGCAGTTCTTC
-	TRBV7-9	TRBJ2-7	-	CASSSIRGRVEYEQYF	TGTGCCAGCAGCTCCATCCGGGGCCGGGTGGAGTACGAGCAGTACTTC
-	TRBV6-1	TRBJ1-1	TRBD1	CASSHGTGDRIGNTEAFF	TGTGCCAGCAGTCATGGGACAGGTGACCGAATAGGAAACACTGAAGCTTTCTTT
-	TRBV20-1	TRBJ2-7	-	CSARPDTAYEQYF	TGCAGTGCTAGACCGGACACGGCCTACGAGCAGTACTTC
-	TRBV6-2/TRBV6-3	TRBJ1-6	-	CASAVGSNSPLHF	TGTGCCAGCGCAGTCGGGAGCAATTCACCCCTCCACTTT
few	TRBV20-1	TRBJ1-1	-	CSAADRGLNTEAFF	TGCAGTGCTGCGGACCGGGGCCTGAACACTGAAGCTTTCTTT
many	TRBV7-9	TRBJ2-3	-	CASSIGGYTDTQYF	TGTGCCAGCAGCATCGGGGGATACACAGATACGCAGTATTTT
few	TRBV6-5	TRBJ1-6	-	CASSYSSGGGGNSPLHF	TGTGCCAGCAGTTACTCGTCTGGGGGAGGAGGAAATTCACCCCTCCACTTT
few	TRBV29-1	TRBJ2-4	-	CSVEGLGKNIQYF	TGCAGCGTTGAAGGGTTGGGCAAAAACATTCAGTACTTC
few	TRBV29-1	TRBJ2-1	TRBD1	CSSRQGGSYNEQFF	TGCAGCTCCCGACAGGGGGGCTCCTACAATGAGCAGTTCTTC
-	TRBV11-3	TRBJ2-7	TRBD2	CASSPARRREVYEQYF	TGTGCCAGCAGCCCGGCGCGGAGGCGGGAGGTCTACGAGCAGTACTTC
-	TRBV3-1	TRBJ1-5	-	CASSKDGERPQHF	TGTGCCAGCAGCAAGGACGGCGAACGGCCCCAGCATTTT
few	TRBV20-1	TRBJ1-2	-	CSAHMGGYTF	TGCAGTGCTCATATGGGGGGCTACACCTTC
-	TRBV7-2	TRBJ2-1	TRBD2	CASSPTYTGGNEQFF	TGTGCCAGCAGCCCAACATACACGGGGGGCAATGAGCAGTTCTTC
-	TRBV20-1	TRBJ1-5	-	CSARASLSNQPQHF	TGCAGTGCTAGGGCCAGTCTAAGCAATCAGCCCCAGCATTTT
-	TRBV5-1	TRBJ2-1	TRBD2	CASSFRLAGVGSYNEQFF	TGCGCCAGCAGCTTCAGACTAGCGGGAGTTGGCTCCTACAATGAGCAGTTCTTC
-	TRBV7-2	TRBJ2-1	-	CASSLELGRQFF	TGTGCCAGCAGCTTAGAGTTGGGGAGGCAGTTCTTC
-	TRBV20-1	TRBJ1-6	-	CSAGTGYSDSPLHF	TGCAGTGCTGGAACAGGGTACAGCGATTCACCCCTCCACTTT
-	TRBV7-3	TRBJ2-6	-	CASSYYTGFGANVLTF	TGTGCCAGCAGCTACTACACAGGGTTTGGGGCCAACGTCCTGACTTTC
once	TRBV6-1	TRBJ2-7	TRBD1	CASSEGTGQGVYEQYF	TGTGCCAGCAGTGAAGGCACGGGACAGGGGGTTTACGAGCAGTACTTC
-	TRBV20-1	TRBJ1-6	TRBD1	CSARESGGAWSPLHF	TGCAGTGCTAGAGAGTCAGGGGGCGCTTGGTCACCCCTCCACTTT
many	TRBV6-5	TRBJ2-4	-	CASGTIDKNIQYF	TGTGCCAGCGGGACAATCGACAAAAACATTCAGTACTTC
once	TRBV4-2	TRBJ1-4	-	CASSQDRGSGNEKLFF	TGTGCCAGCAGCCAAGATCGCGGGTCGGGAAATGAAAAACTGTTTTTT
-	TRBV19	TRBJ2-7	-	CASSIQAGSSYEQYF	TGTGCCAGTAGTATACAGGCGGGTAGCTCCTACGAGCAGTACTTC
many	TRBV6-6	TRBJ2-2	-	CASSYPSGGELFF	TGTGCCAGCAGTTATCCGAGCGGCGGGGAGCTGTTTTTT
few	TRBV7-2	TRBJ1-6	TRBD1	CASSVGQGARSPLHF	TGTGCCAGCAGCGTAGGACAGGGGGCGAGATCACCCCTCCACTTT
many	TRBV6-5	TRBJ1-1	-	CASSSYSEAFF	TGTGCCAGCAGTTCGTACAGTGAAGCTTTCTTT
few	TRBV7-2	TRBJ1-6	TRBD1	CASRLQGVYNSPLHF	TGTGCCAGCAGGCTACAGGGGGTCTATAATTCACCCCTCCACTTT
-	TRBV5-1	TRBJ2-7	TRBD2	CASSAGGGLYEQYF	TGCGCCAGCAGCGCCGGGGGGGGGCTCTACGAGCAGTACTTC
few	TRBV7-2	TRBJ2-1	-	CASSFIGVNEQFF	TGTGCCAGCAGCTTTATTGGGGTAAATGAGCAGTTCTTC
-	TRBV6-5	TRBJ2-1	TRBD1	CASSWDRENEQFF	TGTGCCAGCAGTTGGGACAGGGAAAATGAGCAGTTCTTC
few	TRBV29-1	TRBJ2-1	TRBD1	CSVRDRGFDNEQFF	TGCAGCGTGCGTGACAGGGGGTTTGACAATGAGCAGTTCTTC
-	TRBV20-1	TRBJ1-1	-	CSARGTMNTEAFF	TGCAGTGCTCGCGGGACAATGAACACTGAAGCTTTCTTT
-	TRBV20-1	TRBJ2-7	TRBD1	CSAMTGDGYEQYF	TGCAGTGCTATGACAGGGGACGGCTACGAGCAGTACTTC
-	TRBV20-1	TRBJ2-5	TRBD2	CSARGAGNNEQYF	TGCAGTGCTAGAGGAGCGGGGAACAATGAGCAGTACTTC
many	TRBV6-5	TRBJ2-3	-	CASSYSAASRGDTQYF	TGTGCCAGCAGTTACTCCGCGGCTTCACGAGGGGATACGCAGTATTTT
-	TRBV6-2/TRBV6-3	TRBJ2-1	-	CASSLGLRRGSSYNEQFF	TGTGCCAGCAGTTTGGGGTTACGGAGGGGTAGCTCCTACAATGAGCAGTTCTTC
-	TRBV15	TRBJ2-7	TRBD2	CATSRTSGEFYEQYF	TGTGCCACCAGCAGAACAAGCGGGGAATTCTACGAGCAGTACTTC
-	TRBV27	TRBJ2-7	TRBD2	CASRPIGTSVYLEQYF	TGTGCCAGCCGCCCAATCGGGACTAGCGTATACCTCGAGCAGTACTTC